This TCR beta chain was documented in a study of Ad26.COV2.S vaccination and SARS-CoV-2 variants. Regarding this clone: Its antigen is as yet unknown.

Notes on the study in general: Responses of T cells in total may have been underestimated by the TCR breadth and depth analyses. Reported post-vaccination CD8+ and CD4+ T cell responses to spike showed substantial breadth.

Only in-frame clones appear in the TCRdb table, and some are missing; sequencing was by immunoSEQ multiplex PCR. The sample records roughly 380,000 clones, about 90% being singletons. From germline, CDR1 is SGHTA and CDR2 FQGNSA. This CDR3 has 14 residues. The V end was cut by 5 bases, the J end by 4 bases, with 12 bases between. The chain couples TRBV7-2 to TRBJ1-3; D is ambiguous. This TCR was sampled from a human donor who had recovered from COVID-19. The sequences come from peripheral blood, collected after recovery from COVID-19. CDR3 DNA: TGTGCCAGCAGCCTCAGGCTCCCGGGAAACACCATATATTTT. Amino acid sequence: CASSLRLPGNTIYF.